The 19 T cell receptor beta chains below come from one sample, sequenced in a study of CD8 T cells in ankylosing spondylitis. One entry per CDR3 protein, called by TCRdb with MiXCR from the 5' RACE reads. Here the sample spans about 140,000 distinct CDR3 sequences, roughly 30% being singletons. Sequencing was performed on synovial fluid, either unsorted or a sorted T cell fraction (not recorded which). All receptors derive from a male donor with ankylosing spondylitis.

The gene calls are TRBV12-3 or TRBV12-4 and TRBJ1-2; D is ambiguous. V was shortened by 7 bases and J by 13 bases, with 22 bases between the two germline ends. The CDR3 runs 13 residues. The CDR3 is CASTLGPQRALTF. The CDR3 nucleotides are TGTGCCAGCACCCTGGGCCCCCAACGGGCTCTCACCTTC.

This chain links TRBV6-5 with TRBJ2-7; 12 positions agree with TRBD2. Germline V gene sequence: CDR1 MNHEY, CDR2 SVGAGI. The CDR3 has 16 amino acids. J was trimmed by 8 bases and V by 0 bases; bases with no gene match: 8. CDR3 nucleotides: TGTGCCAGCAGTTACTCGACTAGCGGGAGTAACCACAAGCAGTACTTC. Protein: CASSYSTSGSNHKQYF.

The gene calls are TRBV5-1 and TRBJ1-6; D is unresolved. Germline lookup yields CDR1 SGHRS and CDR2 YFSETQ. This CDR3 comprises 14 residues. Trimming removed 5 bases at V and 10 bases at J, with 16 bases between. CDR3 coding DNA: TGCGCCAGCAGGTTGATGGATTCCAAATCACCCCTCCACTTT. Translating gives CASRLMDSKSPLHF.

This clonotype was counted only a few times. The chain recombines TRBV24-1 with TRBJ2-2, with 10 bases identical to TRBD1. This CDR3 comprises 16 residues. Germline-derived CDR1 and CDR2 are KGHDR and SFDVKD. Trimming removed 2 bases from V and 5 bases from J; junction bases left unmatched: 4. The CDR3 is CATSDYGTGVTGELFF. The CDR3 DNA follows: TGTGCCACCAGTGATTATGGGACAGGGGTTACCGGGGAGCTGTTTTTT.

The chain employs TRBV14 and TRBJ2-5, with D possibly matching TRBD1 (6 bases). Germline CDR1 reads SGHDN; CDR2 reads FVKESK. V gave up 1 base and J gave up 4 bases, with 16 bases separating them. There are 16 residues in the CDR3. CDR3 loop: CASSQATGKLAETQYF. The CDR3, as DNA: TGTGCCAGCAGCCAAGCCACAGGGAAGTTGGCAGAGACCCAGTACTTC.

The V call is TRBV7-6, the J call TRBJ2-5; D gene uncertain. Germline V CDR1 and CDR2: SGHVS, FNYEAQ. The ends were cut back, 1 base at V and 7 bases at J, with 10 bases in the middle. The CDR3 has 13 amino acids. CDR3: CASSLDLGGTQYF. The CDR3 bases are TGTGCCAGCAGCTTAGACCTGGGCGGGACCCAGTACTTC.

The CDR3 here is CSGWTSDHNEQFF. CDR3 DNA sequence: TGCAGTGGATGGACTAGCGACCACAATGAGCAGTTCTTC. The gene calls are TRBV20-1 and TRBJ2-1, with 9 bases matching TRBD2. The ends lost 7 bases at V and 5 bases at J; junction bases unmatched: 6. Germline CDR1 reads DFQATT; CDR2 reads SNEGSKA (reference sequence). This CDR3 has 13 amino acids.

The rearrangement joins TRBV2 to TRBJ2-2; TRBD1 aligns across 9 bases. V lost 6 bases, J lost 6 bases, and 5 bases stayed unmatched. CDR1 is SNHLY, CDR2 FYNNEI, per germline. The length of the CDR3 is 14 residues. The CDR3 sequence: CASRDRGSPGELFF. The CDR3 DNA reads as TGTGCCAGCAGGGACAGGGGTTCCCCCGGGGAGCTGTTTTTT. Based on the CDR3 plus reference TRBV2 and TRBJ2-2, the full variable domain is EPEVTQTPSHQVTQMGQEVILRCVPISNHLYFYWYRQILGQKVEFLVSFYNNEISEKSEIFDDQFSVERPDGSNFTLKIRSTKLEDSAMYFCASRDRGSPGELFFGEGSRLTVL.

This clonotype was found many times. The CDR3: CASSFFSAQGSYNEQFF. DNA of the CDR3: TGTGCCAGCAGCTTCTTTAGCGCCCAGGGGTCCTACAATGAGCAGTTCTTC. This rearrangement joins TRBV5-6 to TRBJ2-1; a weak D match, TRBD1 (6 bases). The CDR3 is made up of 17 amino acids. Trimming removed 2 bases at V and 1 base at J, with 16 bases between. In germline, CDR1 is SGHDT, CDR2 YYEEEE.

The chain links TRBV5-1 to TRBJ2-7; TRBD1 agrees at 8 bases. In germline, CDR1 is SGHRS, CDR2 YFSETQ. The CDR3 is 17 amino acids. The J segment lost 1 base and the V segment lost 4 bases, leaving 13 bases of the junction unmatched. This chain's CDR3 is CASSLGPNRGTSYEQYF. In nucleotides, the CDR3 is TGCGCCAGCAGCCTGGGGCCAAACAGGGGGACATCCTACGAGCAGTACTTC.

This clonotype was seen more than once but under ten times. The chain has TRBV5-1 and TRBJ2-2, with 8 bases fitting TRBD2. The CDR3 sequence is 13 residues long. J gave up 3 bases and V 5 bases, and 0 bases lay outside the gene matches. Germline CDR1 reads SGHRS; CDR2 reads YFSETQ. The chain's CDR3 is CASRTSDTGELFF. The CDR3 DNA reads TGCGCCAGCAGGACTAGCGACACCGGGGAGCTGTTTTTT.

The chain links TRBV27 to TRBJ2-7, with D unresolved. Trimming pared 6 bases from V and 3 bases from J, leaving 15 bases between. Germline V gene lookup returns CDR1 MNHEY and CDR2 SMNVEV (reference sequence). The CDR3 runs to 14 residues. The CDR3 bases are TGTGCCAGCAGGGCCTACATAGGAGACTACGAGCAGTACTTC. This encodes CASRAYIGDYEQYF.

This clonotype has a handful of counts. The chain uses TRBV5-1 and TRBJ2-5; D is uncertain. Between the trimmed V and J ends, which lost 1 base and 5 bases, there was a span of 6 bases. Germline CDR1 SGHRS, CDR2 YFSETQ. The CDR3 is made up of 12 amino acids. CDR3 sequence reads: CASSLPSETQYF. In nucleotides, the CDR3 is TGCGCCAGCAGCTTGCCGAGCGAGACCCAGTACTTC.

The rearrangement joins TRBV20-1 to TRBJ1-6, with 7 bases that match TRBD1. The CDR3 covers 18 residues. Germline CDR1 is DFQATT and CDR2 is SNEGSKA (reference sequence). After removal of 2 bases from V and 9 bases from J, the junction contained 19 bases not matched to a gene. The CDR3 region has the DNA TGCAGTGCTAGACCCATAATGTCCGACAGGGCGATGGGTTCACCCCTCCACTTT. Its translation is CSARPIMSDRAMGSPLHF.

The rearrangement links TRBV30 to TRBJ1-1; D possibly corresponds to TRBD1 (5 bases). CDR1 and CDR2 from the germline V gene are GTSNPN and SVGIG (reference sequence). The V and J ends lost 2 bases and 1 base respectively, with 17 bases between them. The length of the CDR3 is 16 residues. DNA for the CDR3: TGTGCCTGGAGTCCCCGTGACAGCCTCAAGAACACTGAAGCTTTCTTT. Protein product: CAWSPRDSLKNTEAFF.

The rearrangement links TRBV4-3 to TRBJ2-2; D is perhaps TRBD2 (5 bases). V was trimmed by 3 bases and J by 1 base, leaving 15 bases between them. Germline values: CDR1 LGHNA, CDR2 YSLEER. The CDR3 consists of 17 residues. CDR3 in amino acids: CASSHGAASWNTGELFF. The CDR3 region has the DNA TGCGCCAGCAGCCACGGAGCGGCGAGCTGGAACACCGGGGAGCTGTTTTTT.

This clonotype was observed a few times. The chain combines TRBV6-1 with TRBJ2-3; 11 nucleotides agree with TRBD2. Germline CDR1 and CDR2: MNHNS and SASEGT. The CDR3 length is 15 residues. V lost 8 bases and J lost 8; bases outside the gene matches: 12. In DNA form, the CDR3 reads TGTGCCAGCTCTCCGCTAGCGGGGGGAGGAGGTACGCAGTATTTT. Protein: CASSPLAGGGGTQYF.

This chain links TRBV15 with TRBJ2-7, with a weak D call TRBD1 (5 bases). This CDR3 comprises 14 residues. V dropped 4 bases and J dropped 2 bases, with 12 bases sitting between them. CDR1 and CDR2 from the germline V gene are LNHNV and YYDKDF (reference sequence). Here the CDR3 reads CATSKGSAAYEQYF. The CDR3 DNA reads TGTGCCACCAGCAAGGGGTCGGCGGCCTACGAGCAGTACTTC. The variable domain in full, completed from reference TRBV15 and TRBJ2-7, reads DAMVIQNPRYQVTQFGKPVTLSCSQTLNHNVMYWYQQKSSQAPKLLFHYYDKDFNNEADTPDNFQSRRPNTSFCFLDIRSPGLGDTAMYLCATSKGSAAYEQYFGPGTRLTVT.

The chain couples TRBV6-2 or TRBV6-3 to TRBJ1-5; D gene ambiguous. Trimming took off 3 bases at V and 2 bases at J, with 17 bases between the two ends. This CDR3 has 17 amino acids. In germline, CDR1 is MNHEY, CDR2 SVGEGT. CDR3 amino acids: CASSYGVRLVGNQPQHF. DNA of the CDR3: TGTGCCAGCAGTTATGGGGTCCGCCTGGTGGGCAATCAGCCCCAGCATTTT.